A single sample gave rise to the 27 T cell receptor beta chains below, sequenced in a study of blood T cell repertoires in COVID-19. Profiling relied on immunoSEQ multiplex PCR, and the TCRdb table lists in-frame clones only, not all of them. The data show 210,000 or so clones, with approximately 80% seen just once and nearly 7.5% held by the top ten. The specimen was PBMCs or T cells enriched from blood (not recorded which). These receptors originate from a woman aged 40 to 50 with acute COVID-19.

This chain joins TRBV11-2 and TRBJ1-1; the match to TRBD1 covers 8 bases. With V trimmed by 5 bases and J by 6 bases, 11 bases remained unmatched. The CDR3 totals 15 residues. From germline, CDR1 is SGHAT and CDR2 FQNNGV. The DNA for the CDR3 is TGTGCCAGCAGCCTCCTCCGGACAGGGATTGCTGAAGCTTTCTTT. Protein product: CASSLLRTGIAEAFF. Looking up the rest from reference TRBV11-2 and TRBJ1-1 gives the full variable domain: EAGVAQSPRYKIIEKRQSVAFWCNPISGHATLYWYQQILGQGPKLLIQFQNNGVVDDSQLPKDRFSAERLKGVDSTLKIQPAKLEDSAVYLCASSLLRTGIAEAFFGQGTRLTVV.

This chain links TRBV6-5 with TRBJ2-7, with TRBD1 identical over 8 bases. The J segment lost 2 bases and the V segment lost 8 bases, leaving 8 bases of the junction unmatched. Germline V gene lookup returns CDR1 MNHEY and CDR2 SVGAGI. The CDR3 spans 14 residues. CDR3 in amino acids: CASQTGTGPYEQYF. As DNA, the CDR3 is TGTGCCAGCCAAACCGGGACAGGTCCCTACGAGCAGTACTTC.

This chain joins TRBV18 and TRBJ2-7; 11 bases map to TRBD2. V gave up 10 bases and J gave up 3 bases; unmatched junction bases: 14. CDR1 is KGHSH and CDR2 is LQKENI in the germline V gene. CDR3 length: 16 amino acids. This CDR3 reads CATTQGIAGGIYEQYF. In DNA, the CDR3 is TGTGCCACCACCCAGGGGATAGCGGGAGGGATCTACGAGCAGTACTTC.

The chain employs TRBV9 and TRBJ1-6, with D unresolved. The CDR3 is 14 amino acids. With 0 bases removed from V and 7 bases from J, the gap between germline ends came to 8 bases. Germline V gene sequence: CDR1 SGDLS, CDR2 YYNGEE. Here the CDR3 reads CASSVETGNSPLHF. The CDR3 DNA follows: TGTGCCAGCAGCGTAGAGACGGGGAATTCACCCCTCCACTTT.

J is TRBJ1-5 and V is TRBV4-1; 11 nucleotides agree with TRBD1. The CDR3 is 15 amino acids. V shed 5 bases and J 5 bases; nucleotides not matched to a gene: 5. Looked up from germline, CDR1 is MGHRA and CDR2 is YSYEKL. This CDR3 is CASSYWTGGDQPQHF. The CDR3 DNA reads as TGCGCCAGCAGCTATTGGACAGGGGGCGATCAGCCCCAGCATTTT.

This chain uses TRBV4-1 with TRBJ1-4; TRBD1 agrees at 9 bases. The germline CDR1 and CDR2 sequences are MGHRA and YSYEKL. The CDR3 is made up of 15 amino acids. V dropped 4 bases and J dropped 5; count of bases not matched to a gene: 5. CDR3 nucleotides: TGCGCCAGCAGCCGGAGGGACAGGGTAAATGAAAAACTGTTTTTT. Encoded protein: CASSRRDRVNEKLFF.

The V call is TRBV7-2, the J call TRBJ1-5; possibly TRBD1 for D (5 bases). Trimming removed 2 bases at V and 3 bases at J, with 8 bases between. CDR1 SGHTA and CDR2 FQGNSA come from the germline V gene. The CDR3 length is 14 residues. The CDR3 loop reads CASSLFRDNQPQHF. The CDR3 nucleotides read TGTGCCAGCAGCTTATTCAGGGACAATCAGCCCCAGCATTTT.

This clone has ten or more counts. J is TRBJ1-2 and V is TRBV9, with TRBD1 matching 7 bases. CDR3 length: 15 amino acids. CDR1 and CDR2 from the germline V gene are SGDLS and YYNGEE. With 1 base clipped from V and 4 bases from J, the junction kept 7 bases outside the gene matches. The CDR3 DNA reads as TGTGCCAGCAGCGTACTAGACAGGGTCAGCTATGGCTACACCTTC. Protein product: CASSVLDRVSYGYTF.

CDR3 nucleotide sequence: TGTGCCAGCAGCTTAGCAGGGGGCCGCACAGATACGCAGTATTTT. Its translation is CASSLAGGRTDTQYF. The rearrangement joins TRBV7-3 to TRBJ2-3; 8 nucleotides align to TRBD1. From germline, CDR1 is SGHTA and CDR2 FQGTGA. The CDR3 has 15 residues. Trimming took 2 bases from V and 1 from J; bases not matched to a gene: 2.

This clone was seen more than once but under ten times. Here the CDR3 DNA reads TGTGCCAGCAGCCCGTCCGACAGGGTTGAAAAACTGTTTTTT. Translation gives CASSPSDRVEKLFF. The chain uses TRBV3-1 (or the pseudogene TRBV3-2) and TRBJ1-4, with 7 bases lining up with TRBD1. V trimming: 4 bases; J trimming: 7 bases; junction bases outside the gene matches: 6. The CDR3 consists of 14 residues. Germline values: CDR1 LGHDT, CDR2 YNNKEL (reference sequence).

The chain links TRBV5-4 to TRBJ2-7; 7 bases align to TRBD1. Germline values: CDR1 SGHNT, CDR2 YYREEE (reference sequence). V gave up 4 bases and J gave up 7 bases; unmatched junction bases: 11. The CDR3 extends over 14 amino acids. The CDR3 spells CASSRQGNRWEQYF. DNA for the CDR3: TGTGCCAGCAGCCGACAGGGAAATCGGTGGGAGCAGTACTTC.

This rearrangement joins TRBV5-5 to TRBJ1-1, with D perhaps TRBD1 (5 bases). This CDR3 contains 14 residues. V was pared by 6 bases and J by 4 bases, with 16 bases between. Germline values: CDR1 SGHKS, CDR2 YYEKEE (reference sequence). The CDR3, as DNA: TGTGCCAGCATCCTCTCGGGGGGAACCACTGAAGCTTTCTTT. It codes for CASILSGGTTEAFF.

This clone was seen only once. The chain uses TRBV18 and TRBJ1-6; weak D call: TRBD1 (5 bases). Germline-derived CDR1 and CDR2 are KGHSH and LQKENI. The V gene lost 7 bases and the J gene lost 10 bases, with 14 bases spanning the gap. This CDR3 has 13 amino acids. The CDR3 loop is CASLGTSGSPLHF. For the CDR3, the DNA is TGTGCCAGCTTAGGGACTTCAGGATCACCCCTCCACTTT.

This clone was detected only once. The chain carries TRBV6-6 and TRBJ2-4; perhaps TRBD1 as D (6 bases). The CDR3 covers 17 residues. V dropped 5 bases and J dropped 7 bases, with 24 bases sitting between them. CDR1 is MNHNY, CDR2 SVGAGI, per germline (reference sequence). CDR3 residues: CASSPPPRQAIGNIQYF. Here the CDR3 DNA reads TGTGCCAGCAGTCCCCCCCCGCGACAGGCCATCGGGAACATTCAGTACTTC.

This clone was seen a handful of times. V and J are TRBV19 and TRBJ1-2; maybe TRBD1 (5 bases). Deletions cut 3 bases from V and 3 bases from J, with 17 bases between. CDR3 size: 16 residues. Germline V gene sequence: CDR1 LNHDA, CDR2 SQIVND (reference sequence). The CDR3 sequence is CASSMDLGREDYGYTF. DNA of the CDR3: TGTGCCAGTAGTATGGATTTAGGCAGGGAGGACTATGGCTACACCTTC.

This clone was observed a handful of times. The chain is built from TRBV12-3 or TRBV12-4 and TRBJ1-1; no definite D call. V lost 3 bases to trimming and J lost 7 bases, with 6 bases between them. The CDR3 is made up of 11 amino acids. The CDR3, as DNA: TGTGCCAGCAGTTTTTCGCGTGAAGCTTTCTTT. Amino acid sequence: CASSFSREAFF.

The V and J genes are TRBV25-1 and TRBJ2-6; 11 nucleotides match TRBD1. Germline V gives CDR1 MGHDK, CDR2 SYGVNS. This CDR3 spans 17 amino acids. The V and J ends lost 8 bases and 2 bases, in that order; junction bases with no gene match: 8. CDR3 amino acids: CASRPGQGGAGANVLTF. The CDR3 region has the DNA TGTGCCAGCCGGCCGGGACAGGGGGGTGCTGGGGCCAACGTCCTGACTTTC.

For the CDR3, the DNA is TGTGCCAGCAGTTCGGGATTCCAACCCTCTTCCTACGAGCAGTACTTC. Residues: CASSSGFQPSSYEQYF. The chain has TRBV28 and TRBJ2-7, with D possibly matching TRBD2 (5 bases). The germline CDR1 and CDR2 sequences are MDHEN and SYDVKM. Trimming shortened V by 4 bases and J by 1 base, and 17 bases separated the two germline ends. CDR3 length equals 16 residues.

The CDR3 DNA reads TGTGCCAGGGACAGGGGCACAGATACGCAGTATTTT. It specifies CARDRGTDTQYF. The chain carries TRBV2 and TRBJ2-3; TRBD1 matches 8 bases. Germline trimming cut 9 bases from V and 1 base from J; bases unmatched to any gene: 0. Germline values: CDR1 SNHLY, CDR2 FYNNEI. The CDR3 length is 12 residues.

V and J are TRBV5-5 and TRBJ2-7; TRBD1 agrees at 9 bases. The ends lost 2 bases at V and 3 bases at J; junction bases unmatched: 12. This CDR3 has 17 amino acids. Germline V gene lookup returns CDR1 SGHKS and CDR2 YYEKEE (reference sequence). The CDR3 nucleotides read TGTGCCAGCAGCTTTCTATCGGGGACAGGGCAGCGCTACGAGCAGTACTTC. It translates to CASSFLSGTGQRYEQYF. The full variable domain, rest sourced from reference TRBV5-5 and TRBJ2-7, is DAGVTQSPTHLIKTRGQQVTLRCSPISGHKSVSWYQQVLGQGPQFIFQYYEKEERGRGNFPDRFSARQFPNYSSELNVNALLLGDSALYLCASSFLSGTGQRYEQYFGPGTRLTVT.

As DNA, the CDR3 is TGTGCCAGTAGTATTACGGGCCGCAACAGGGGTTCACCCCTCCACTTT. Residues: CASSITGRNRGSPLHF. The genes are TRBV19 and TRBJ1-6; 7 positions agree with TRBD1. The CDR3 has 16 residues. J gave up 9 bases and V 3 bases, and 11 bases lay outside the gene matches. Germline loops: CDR1 LNHDA, CDR2 SQIVND (reference sequence).

The CDR3 protein is CASRLEPNEKLFF. CDR3 in DNA: TGTGCCAGCAGATTAGAGCCTAATGAAAAACTGTTTTTT. The V and J genes are TRBV5-4 and TRBJ1-4; D is unclear. The CDR3 length is 13 residues. Looked up from germline, CDR1 is SGHNT and CDR2 is YYREEE (reference sequence). Deletions cut 5 bases from V and 3 bases from J, with 8 bases between. The variable domain in full, with the rest retrieved from reference TRBV5-4 and TRBJ1-4, is ETGVTQSPTHLIKTRGQQVTLRCSSQSGHNTVSWYQQALGQGPQFIFQYYREEENGRGNFPPRFSGLQFPNYSSELNVNALELDDSALYLCASRLEPNEKLFFGSGTQLSVL.

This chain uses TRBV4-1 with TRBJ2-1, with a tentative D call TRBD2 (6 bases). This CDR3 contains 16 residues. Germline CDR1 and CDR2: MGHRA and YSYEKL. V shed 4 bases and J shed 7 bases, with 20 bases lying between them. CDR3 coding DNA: TGCGCCAGCAGCCCCCTTGGGGAGCGGGTACTAAATGAGCAGTTCTTC. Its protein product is CASSPLGERVLNEQFF.

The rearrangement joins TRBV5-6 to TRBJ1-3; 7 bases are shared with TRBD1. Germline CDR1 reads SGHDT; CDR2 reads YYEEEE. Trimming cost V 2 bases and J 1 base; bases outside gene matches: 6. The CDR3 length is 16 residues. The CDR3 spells CASSFLYRGSGNTIYF. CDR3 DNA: TGTGCCAGCAGCTTTTTGTACAGGGGTTCTGGAAACACCATATATTTT.

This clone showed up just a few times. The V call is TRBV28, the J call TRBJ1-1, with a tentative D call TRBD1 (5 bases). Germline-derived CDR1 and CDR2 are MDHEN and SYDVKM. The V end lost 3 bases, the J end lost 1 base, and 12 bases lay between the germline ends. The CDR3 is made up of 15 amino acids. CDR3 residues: CASSLGEARNTEAFF. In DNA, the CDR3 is TGTGCCAGCAGTTTGGGGGAGGCTAGGAACACTGAAGCTTTCTTT. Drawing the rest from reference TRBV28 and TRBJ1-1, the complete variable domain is DVKVTQSSRYLVKRTGEKVFLECVQDMDHENMFWYRQDPGLGLRLIYFSYDVKMKEKGDIPEGYSVSREKKERFSLILESASTNQTSMYLCASSLGEARNTEAFFGQGTRLTVV.

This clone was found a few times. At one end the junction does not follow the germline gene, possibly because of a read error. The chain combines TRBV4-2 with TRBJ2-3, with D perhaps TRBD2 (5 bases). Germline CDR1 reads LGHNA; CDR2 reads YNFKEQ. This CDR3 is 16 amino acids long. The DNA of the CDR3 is TGTGCCAGCAGCCAAGGTCTTCTAGCCAATAGGGATACGCATTATTTT. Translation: CASSQGLLANRDTHYF.

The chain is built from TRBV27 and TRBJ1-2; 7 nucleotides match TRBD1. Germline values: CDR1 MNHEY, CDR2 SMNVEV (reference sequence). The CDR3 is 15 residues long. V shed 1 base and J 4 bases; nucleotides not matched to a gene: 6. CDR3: CASSLLGGRGYGYTF. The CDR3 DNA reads TGTGCCAGCAGTTTATTAGGGGGCCGAGGCTATGGCTACACCTTC.